Each of the 6 T cell receptor beta chains below was sequenced from the same sample in a study of blood T cell repertoires in COVID-19. Sequencing was performed with immunoSEQ multiplex PCR; in TCRdb, only in-frame clones are kept and a portion is missing. Among around 480,000 clones, 87% were seen once, and the ten largest hold around 0.64%. The material sequenced was PBMCs or T cells enriched from blood (not recorded which). The source of these receptors is a woman under 30 who had recovered from COVID-19.

The CDR3 region is CASSPMQGEPSYEQYF. In DNA form, the CDR3 reads TGTGCCAGCAGCCCGATGCAGGGGGAACCCTCCTACGAGCAGTACTTC. The chain couples TRBV5-8 to TRBJ2-7; the match to TRBD1 covers 7 bases. The CDR3 runs to 16 residues. J gave up 0 bases and V 4 bases, and 10 bases lay outside the gene matches. Germline V gene data show CDR1 as SGHTS and CDR2 as YDEGEE.

The chain links TRBV5-6 to TRBJ2-3; 8 bases are a match to TRBD1. Germline V CDR1 and CDR2: SGHDT, YYEEEE. V was clipped by 3 bases and J by 5 bases; unmatched bases: 5. The CDR3 is made up of 14 amino acids. The CDR3 here is CASSSGQGLDTQYF. In nucleotides, the CDR3 is TGTGCCAGCAGCTCCGGACAGGGACTAGATACGCAGTATTTT.

V is TRBV7-8 and J is TRBJ1-4, with unresolved D. The germline V and J ends were trimmed by 0 bases and 8 bases, with 7 bases remaining between them. This CDR3 has 13 amino acids. From germline, CDR1 is SGHVS and CDR2 FQNEAQ. CDR3 sequence (DNA): TGTGCCAGCAGCTTAGCGATGAGGGAAAAACTGTTTTTT. Translation gives CASSLAMREKLFF.

The chain carries TRBV3-1 (or the pseudogene TRBV3-2) and TRBJ2-3; perhaps TRBD2 as D (6 bases). CDR1 LGHDT and CDR2 YNNKEL come from the germline V gene (reference sequence). Trimming stripped 1 base from V and 3 bases from J, with 8 bases between. The CDR3 spans 14 residues. The CDR3 sequence: CASSQGRGTDTQYF. Written as DNA, the CDR3 is TGTGCCAGCAGCCAAGGCCGGGGGACAGATACGCAGTATTTT.

This clone was detected only once. The chain combines TRBV14 with TRBJ2-7; a possible D gene is TRBD2 (5 bases). The CDR3 is made up of 14 amino acids. Per germline, CDR1 SGHDN and CDR2 FVKESK. V lost 4 bases and J lost 0, with 10 bases in between. The CDR3 spells CASSPRGGSYEQYF. In nucleotides, the CDR3 is TGTGCCAGCAGCCCACGTGGAGGCTCCTACGAGCAGTACTTC.

The chain links TRBV5-8 to TRBJ1-4; 8 positions agree with TRBD1. The junction had 5 bases not matched to a gene; V was cut back by 5 bases and J by 5 bases. Germline V CDR1 and CDR2: SGHTS, YDEGEE. CDR3 length: 14 residues. DNA of the CDR3: TGTGCCAGCAGTTTTAGACAGGGGAATGAAAAACTGTTTTTT. It specifies CASSFRQGNEKLFF. Full variable domain (outside the CDR3, taken from reference TRBV5-8 and TRBJ1-4): EAGVTQSPTHLIKTRGQQATLRCSPISGHTSVYWYQQALGLGLQFLLWYDEGEERNRGNFPPRFSGRQFPNYSSELNVNALELEDSALYLCASSFRQGNEKLFFGSGTQLSVL.